The 8 T cell receptor beta chains presented below share a single source sample, sequenced in a study of response to subunit inactivated influenza vaccine (dated by TCRdb to about 2018). The library was built by means of RT-PCR. Instrument on record: Illumina HiSeq 2500. In TCRdb, the public reads were trimmed at Q25 with fastp and aligned with MiXCR, with productive beta chains retained. Rows with a matching CDR3 protein are joined into one entry that keeps the most common DNA and genes. The sample table lists roughly 550,000 distinct CDR3 sequences, under 30% of them with a count of one. The ten biggest clones cover approximately 3% of the sample. This same sample was also part of a study on T cells expressing NK-cell markers. The second study's authors report: The TCR beta cDNA libraries were made using 5'RACE template switching, a step that added both a universal primer site and unique molecular identifiers.

The sample here was CD4+ T cells sorted from PBMCs, taken about 11 days after vaccination. These receptors all stem from a man aged 45 to 65 who received an inactivated influenza vaccine. Donor details come from another sample of the same person, matched by shared clones.

The rearrangement joins TRBV21-1 to TRBJ1-1. TRBV21-1 is a pseudogene locus. The CDR3 runs to 14 residues. The CDR3 reads CASSPRTWGTEAFF. As DNA, the CDR3 is TGTGCCAGCAGCCCTAGGACTTGGGGCACTGAAGCTTTCTTT.

This clonotype was seen at least ten times. The chain employs TRBV14 and TRBJ2-7; no firm D call. CDR1 is SGHDN, CDR2 FVKESK, per germline. This CDR3 has 13 residues. With 4 bases removed from V and 3 bases from J, the gap between germline ends came to 10 bases. CDR3 nucleotide sequence: TGTGCCAGCAGCCGCGTTAGCAGCTACGAGCAGTACTTC. It encodes CASSRVSSYEQYF.

The rearrangement links TRBV3-1 to TRBJ1-1; no clear D. The CDR3 covers 14 residues. Germline lookup yields CDR1 LGHDT and CDR2 YNNKEL (reference sequence). Trimming removed 2 bases from V and 5 bases from J, with 12 bases in between. The CDR3 DNA follows: TGTGCCAGCAGCCAACCGGGTCGGAGTACTGAAGCTTTCTTT. Its translation: CASSQPGRSTEAFF.

V and J are TRBV6-2 or TRBV6-3 and TRBJ2-1; no clear D. Germline V gene data show CDR1 as MNHEY and CDR2 as SVGEGT. The CDR3 length is 14 residues. V lost 7 bases to trimming and J lost 9 bases, with 19 bases between them. The CDR3 nucleotides are TGTGCCAGCACCTCGAAAGTTTTCAGTTTTGAGCAGTTCTTC. Residues: CASTSKVFSFEQFF.

This clonotype turned up a few times. The rearrangement links TRBV10-3 to TRBJ1-4, with D possibly being TRBD1 (5 bases). Germline V lookup: CDR1 ENHRY, CDR2 SYGVKD. V lost 3 bases and J 7 bases, leaving 24 bases between the germline ends. This CDR3 has 18 amino acids. CDR3 nucleotides: TGTGCCATCAGTGACGTTTATGACTACCAGGGAGACGTTGAAAAACTGTTTTTT. Translation: CAISDVYDYQGDVEKLFF.

J is TRBJ1-2 and V is TRBV15; TRBD1 matches 7 bases. J was trimmed by 6 bases and V by 0 bases; bases with no gene match: 7. Per germline, CDR1 LNHNV and CDR2 YYDKDF (reference sequence). The length of the CDR3 is 15 residues. CDR3 nucleotides: TGTGCCACCAGCAGAGATCGGTTACAGGGGAATGGCTACACCTTC. Its protein product is CATSRDRLQGNGYTF.

The rearrangement joins TRBV20-1 to TRBJ2-1; D is undetermined. The V gene lost 5 bases and the J gene lost 0 bases, with 14 bases spanning the gap. This CDR3 contains 15 residues. Germline V lookup: CDR1 DFQATT, CDR2 SNEGSKA (reference sequence). CDR3 region: CSAPSFLSSYNEQFF. CDR3 nucleotide sequence: TGCAGTGCTCCTTCTTTTCTAAGCTCCTACAATGAGCAGTTCTTC.

This chain links TRBV7-2 with TRBJ1-1; 8 positions match TRBD1. The CDR3 is made up of 13 amino acids. The J segment lost 5 bases and the V segment lost 5 bases, leaving 4 bases of the junction unmatched. Germline lookup yields CDR1 SGHTA and CDR2 FQGNSA. The CDR3 protein is CASSQTGVTEAFF. The CDR3 DNA reads as TGTGCCAGCAGCCAGACAGGGGTGACTGAAGCTTTCTTT.